This TCR beta chain was recorded in a study of T cells expressing NK-cell markers. The CDR3 loop spans 13 amino acids. Germline CDR1 SGHRS, CDR2 YFSETQ. One entry per CDR3 protein, without DNA, is what TCRdb gives after re-calling the 5' RACE reads. The table lists about 260,000 distinct CDR3 sequences, with 4.2% in the top ten. This sequence joins TRBV5-1 and TRBJ2-5; TCRdb's D call, TRBD1, is unchecked because there is no DNA. The origin of this receptor is a woman between 18 and 70 years old in good health. Specimen: blood T cells: a sorted CD56 or NKG2C T cell subset, CD4+ or CD8+ T cells, or bulk PBMC T cells (not recorded which). CDR3 residues: CASSFSGEETQYF.